This paragraph covers one TCR beta chain sequence. The antigen remains undetermined. This specimen comes from a study of cytomegalovirus exposure and HLA in healthy donors. The CDR3 covers 11 residues. Germline V gives CDR1 SNHLY, CDR2 FYNNEI. V lost 2 bases to trimming and J lost 8 bases, with 3 bases between them. Here immunoSEQ multiplex PCR was the method, and the copy in TCRdb shows in-frame clones only, minus some. The repertoire has roughly 330,000 clones, roughly 90% of them found once; the top ten carry roughly 1.1%. Study-wide findings and caveats: Investigators reported 150 to 200 TCR beta chains as tied to cytomegalovirus. There were three CMV-associated chains whose specificity for CMV antigens was confirmed in vitro.

This sequence joins TRBV2 and TRBJ2-2; D gene ambiguous. Sequencing input: PBMCs. The receptor comes from a woman in her twenties or thirties in good health and CMV-seropositive. This chain's CDR3 is CASSERGELFF. CDR3 sequence (DNA): TGTGCCAGCAGTGAAAGAGGGGAGCTGTTTTTT.